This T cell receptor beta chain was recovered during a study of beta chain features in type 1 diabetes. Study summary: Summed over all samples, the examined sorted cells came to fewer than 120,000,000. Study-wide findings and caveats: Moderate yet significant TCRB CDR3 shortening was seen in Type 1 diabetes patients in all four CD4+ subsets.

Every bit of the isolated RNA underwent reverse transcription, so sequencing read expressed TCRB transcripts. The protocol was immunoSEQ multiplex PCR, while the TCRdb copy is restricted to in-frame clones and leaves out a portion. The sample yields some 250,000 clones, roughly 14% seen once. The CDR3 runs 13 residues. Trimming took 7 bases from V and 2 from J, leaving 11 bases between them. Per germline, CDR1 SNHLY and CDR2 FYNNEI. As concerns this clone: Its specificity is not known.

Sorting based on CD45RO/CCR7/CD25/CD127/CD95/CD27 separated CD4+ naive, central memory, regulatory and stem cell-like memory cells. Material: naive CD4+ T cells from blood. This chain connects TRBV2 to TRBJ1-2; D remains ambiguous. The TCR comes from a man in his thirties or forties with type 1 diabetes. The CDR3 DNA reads TGTGCCAGCACCCCGACATTGAACTATGGCTACACCTTC. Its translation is CASTPTLNYGYTF.